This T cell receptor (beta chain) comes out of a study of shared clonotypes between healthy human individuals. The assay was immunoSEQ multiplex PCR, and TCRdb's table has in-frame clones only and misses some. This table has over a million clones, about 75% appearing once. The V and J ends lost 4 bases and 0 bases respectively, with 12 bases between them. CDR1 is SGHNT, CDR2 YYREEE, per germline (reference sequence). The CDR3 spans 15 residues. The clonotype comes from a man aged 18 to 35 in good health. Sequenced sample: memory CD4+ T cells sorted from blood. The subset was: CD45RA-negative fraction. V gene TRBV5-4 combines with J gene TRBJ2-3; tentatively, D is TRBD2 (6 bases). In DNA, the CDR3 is TGTGCCAGCAGCGGGGGGTTCACTAGCACAGATACGCAGTATTTT. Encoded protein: CASSGGFTSTDTQYF.